The 28 T cell receptor beta chains below were found in one sample sequenced in a study of long-term antiretroviral therapy in people with HIV. A v3.0 immunoSEQ assay was performed at survey level. Assay used: immunoSEQ multiplex PCR; TCRdb lists only in-frame clones, some missing. There are around 40,000 clones in the sample; around nine tenths occur only once, and around 5% lies in the top ten. The material was unsorted PBMCs, obtained 0.1 years before starting antiretroviral therapy. Receptors were obtained from a woman aged 45-59 years with HIV.

This clone was seen a single time. The CDR3 bases are TGTGCCAGTAGTATAACAGGGGGGACGGATACGCAGTATTTT. This gives the protein CASSITGGTDTQYF. This rearrangement joins TRBV19 to TRBJ2-3, with 8 bases aligning to TRBD1. The V segment lost 2 bases and the J segment 6 bases; nucleotides outside the gene matches: 4. Germline V CDR1 and CDR2: LNHDA, SQIVND (reference sequence). This CDR3 has 14 amino acids.

This chain uses TRBV19 with TRBJ2-2; D ambiguous. This CDR3 is built from 14 residues. Germline-derived CDR1 and CDR2 are LNHDA and SQIVND (reference sequence). Trimming removed 4 bases from V and 0 bases from J, with 6 bases in between. In DNA form, the CDR3 reads TGTGCCAGTAGTAAACGAGCGAACACCGGGGAGCTGTTTTTT. Residues: CASSKRANTGELFF.

V usage is TRBV11-2 and J usage is TRBJ1-2, with D possibly TRBD1 on 5 matching bases. Trimming cost V 5 bases and J 1 base, with 17 bases left between them. The CDR3 spans 16 residues. Germline CDR1 and CDR2: SGHAT and FQNNGV. The CDR3 spells CASSTGTALLNYGYTF. CDR3 DNA sequence: TGTGCCAGCAGCACCGGGACGGCCCTCCTTAACTATGGCTACACCTTC.

The CDR3 reads CASSPNLEEKLFF. CDR3 sequence (DNA): TGTGCCAGCAGCCCAAACTTAGAAGAAAAACTGTTTTTT. This chain connects TRBV11-1 to TRBJ1-4; D remains ambiguous. With 5 bases removed from V and 8 bases from J, the gap between germline ends came to 12 bases. Germline CDR1 is SGHAT and CDR2 is FQDESV (reference sequence). The CDR3 runs 13 residues.

This clone was seen more than once but under ten times. The chain couples TRBV5-6 to TRBJ2-7; D might be TRBD2 (5 bases). The germline CDR1 and CDR2 sequences are SGHDT and YYEEEE. V was clipped by 4 bases and J by 6 bases, with 17 bases between them. This CDR3 is built from 14 residues. DNA for the CDR3: TGTGCCAGCAGCGATGACTGGGGAGCAGTCGAGCAGTACTTC. Protein: CASSDDWGAVEQYF.

This rearrangement joins TRBV30 to TRBJ1-2; D may be TRBD1 (5 bases). This CDR3 has 15 residues. Trimming removed 3 bases from V and 6 bases from J, with 20 bases in between. In germline, CDR1 is GTSNPN, CDR2 SVGIG (reference sequence). The CDR3 region has the DNA TGTGCCTGGAGATCGACAGTCCTCCCTAGGGATGGCTACACCTTC. Residues: CAWRSTVLPRDGYTF.

This chain connects TRBV5-5 to TRBJ1-2; TRBD1 matches at 7 bases. Germline CDR1 is SGHKS and CDR2 is YYEKEE (reference sequence). This CDR3 spans 16 amino acids. The ends lost 0 bases at V and 4 bases at J; junction bases unmatched: 9. CDR3 protein: CASSLANPTGSYGYTF. Written as DNA, the CDR3 is TGTGCCAGCAGCTTGGCGAACCCGACAGGGAGCTATGGCTACACCTTC.

This clone was detected once. The chain is built from TRBV29-1 and TRBJ2-1, with TRBD2 matching 8 bases. Germline values: CDR1 SQVTM, CDR2 ANQGSEA. The CDR3 loop spans 19 amino acids. Trimming took 4 bases from V and 3 from J; bases not matched to a gene: 20. The chain's CDR3 is CSVVSGGSNHPSVYNEQFF. CDR3 DNA sequence: TGCAGCGTTGTAAGCGGGGGATCGAATCACCCTTCCGTCTACAATGAGCAGTTCTTC.

The chain employs TRBV7-8 and TRBJ1-4; D remains unclear. Trimming pared 5 bases from V and 3 bases from J, leaving 13 bases between. From germline, CDR1 is SGHVS and CDR2 FQNEAQ. The CDR3 is made up of 15 amino acids. CDR3 sequence (DNA): TGTGCCAGCAGCCGATCTGCTGTATCTAATGAAAAACTGTTTTTT. Protein: CASSRSAVSNEKLFF. The whole variable domain, filled in from reference TRBV7-8 and TRBJ1-4, reads GAGVSQSPRYKVAKRGQDVALRCDPISGHVSLFWYQQALGQGPEFLTYFQNEAQLDKSGLPSDRFFAERPEGSVSTLKIQRTQQEDSAVYLCASSRSAVSNEKLFFGSGTQLSVL.

This clone was detected only once. V is TRBV6-1 and J is TRBJ1-1; TRBD1 is a possible D gene (5 bases). The CDR3 has 12 amino acids. The V end was cut by 0 bases, the J end by 12 bases, with 11 bases between. From germline, CDR1 is MNHNS and CDR2 SASEGT. The CDR3 DNA reads as TGTGCCAGCAGTGAAGCAGGGACGGAATCTTTCTTT. This translates into CASSEAGTESFF.

The V and J genes are TRBV5-6 and TRBJ2-5; possible D gene TRBD1, 6 bases. Germline V CDR1 and CDR2: SGHDT, YYEEEE. CDR3 size: 14 residues. The germline V and J ends were trimmed by 3 bases and 3 bases, with 12 bases remaining between them. CDR3 sequence: CASSYRAGEETQYF. CDR3 bases: TGTGCCAGCAGCTACAGGGCCGGTGAAGAGACCCAGTACTTC.

This chain joins TRBV11-2 and TRBJ2-3; TRBD2 matches 10 bases. CDR3 length equals 15 residues. Trimming took 8 bases from V and 2 from J; bases not matched to a gene: 7. Germline V gene lookup returns CDR1 SGHAT and CDR2 FQNNGV. This CDR3 reads CASGSSGGLTDTQYF. DNA of the CDR3: TGTGCCAGCGGCTCTAGCGGGGGCCTCACAGATACGCAGTATTTT.

The rearrangement joins TRBV25-1 to TRBJ2-7; D is uncertain. Trimming cost V 8 bases and J 1 base, with 12 bases left between them. Germline V CDR1 and CDR2: MGHDK, SYGVNS. This CDR3 is 13 amino acids long. CDR3 loop: CASRTAVSYEQYF. The CDR3 DNA is TGTGCCAGCCGGACGGCGGTATCCTACGAGCAGTACTTC.

The V gene is TRBV25-1, the J gene TRBJ2-1, with 10 positions matching TRBD2. Germline values: CDR1 MGHDK, CDR2 SYGVNS. V shed 3 bases, J shed 7 bases, and the junction held 6 bases outside the gene matches. This CDR3 comprises 15 residues. This chain's CDR3 is CASSDPSGGLNEQFF. CDR3 DNA: TGTGCCAGCAGTGACCCTAGCGGGGGATTGAATGAGCAGTTCTTC.

The gene calls are TRBV4-3 and TRBJ1-6; no definite D call. The CDR3 has 16 amino acids. Trimming removed 3 bases at V and 4 bases at J, with 13 bases between. The germline V gene has CDR1 LGHNA and CDR2 YSLEER. This CDR3 reads CASSQASTLYNSPLHF. CDR3 nucleotides: TGCGCCAGCAGCCAGGCCTCGACACTATATAATTCACCCCTCCACTTT.

The rearrangement links TRBV4-2 to TRBJ2-6; D is unresolved. Germline CDR1 is LGHNA and CDR2 is YNFKEQ. CDR3 length: 16 amino acids. V gave up 0 bases and J gave up 0 bases, with 6 bases separating them. As DNA, the CDR3 is TGTGCCAGCAGCCAAGACAGCCGCTCTGGGGCCAACGTCCTGACTTTC. Amino acid sequence: CASSQDSRSGANVLTF.

This chain connects TRBV19 to TRBJ1-4; 11 nucleotides align to TRBD1. Germline assignment: CDR1 LNHDA and CDR2 SQIVND (reference sequence). There are 16 residues in the CDR3. Trimming cost V 4 bases and J 6 bases; bases outside gene matches: 7. The CDR3 DNA reads as TGTGCCAGTAGTAGTATACCGGGACAGGGGGATGAAAAACTGTTTTTT. Encoded protein: CASSSIPGQGDEKLFF.

This clone was recorded a few times. This chain links TRBV6-1 with TRBJ1-5, with 8 bases matching TRBD1. The CDR3 extends over 14 amino acids. The ends lost 6 bases at V and 5 bases at J; junction bases unmatched: 6. In germline, CDR1 is MNHNS, CDR2 SASEGT. The CDR3 region is CASRRDRYDQPQHF. The CDR3 nucleotides are TGTGCCAGCAGGCGGGACAGGTACGATCAGCCCCAGCATTTT.

This chain uses TRBV19 with TRBJ1-5, with D tentatively TRBD1 (5 bases). This CDR3 has 14 amino acids. Germline loops: CDR1 LNHDA, CDR2 SQIVND (reference sequence). Trimming took 6 bases from V and 7 from J, leaving 16 bases between them. The chain's CDR3 is CASSSGSYNQPQHF. Written as DNA, the CDR3 is TGTGCCAGTAGCTCAGGGAGTTACAACCAGCCCCAGCATTTT.

The rearrangement uses TRBV7-9 and TRBJ2-7; 7 nucleotides line up with TRBD1. This CDR3 comprises 13 residues. CDR1 is SEHNR and CDR2 is FQNEAQ in the germline V gene (reference sequence). With 1 base clipped from V and 5 bases from J, the junction kept 2 bases outside the gene matches. Here the CDR3 DNA reads TGTGCCAGCAGCTTAGGGGGACAGAACGAGCAGTACTTC. It yields the protein CASSLGGQNEQYF.

This clone appeared a single time. The chain links TRBV5-1 to TRBJ2-5; D is possibly TRBD1 (6 bases). The CDR3 covers 13 residues. Germline CDR1 is SGHRS and CDR2 is YFSETQ. The V end lost 4 bases, the J end lost 5 bases, and 12 bases lay between the germline ends. CDR3: CASSMTGMETQYF. CDR3 DNA: TGCGCCAGCAGCATGACAGGCATGGAGACCCAGTACTTC.

As concerns this clone: Relative to the germline gene, one junction end is altered; a read error may explain this. V gene TRBV5-6 combines with J gene TRBJ1-1, with TRBD1 as a possible D gene (5 bases). The CDR3 consists of 13 residues. Germline V gene lookup returns CDR1 SGHDT and CDR2 YYEEEE. The CDR3 reads CASTLGENTEAFF. In DNA form, the CDR3 reads TGTGCCAGCACCTTGGGGGAGAACACTGAAGCTTTCTTT.

The CDR3 DNA reads as TGTGCCAGCAGCTTAGCGAAAGGCTGGGACAGGATAAACAATGAGCAGTTCTTC. The encoded protein is CASSLAKGWDRINNEQFF. V gene TRBV7-8 combines with J gene TRBJ2-1; TRBD1 matches at 8 bases. Germline loops: CDR1 SGHVS, CDR2 FQNEAQ. This CDR3 contains 18 residues. V was clipped by 0 bases and J by 5 bases; unmatched bases: 12.

This clone was counted between two and nine times. The V call is TRBV19, the J call TRBJ1-2, with 7 bases fitting TRBD1. V lost 7 bases to trimming and J lost 4 bases; unmatched junction nucleotides: 6. CDR1 and CDR2 from the germline V gene are LNHDA and SQIVND (reference sequence). This CDR3 spans 13 amino acids. The CDR3, as DNA: TGTGCCAGTACTACAAACAGGGGCTATGGCTACACCTTC. This encodes CASTTNRGYGYTF.

This rearrangement joins TRBV2 to TRBJ2-3; TRBD1 aligns across 9 bases. J lost 5 bases, V lost 6 bases, and 3 bases had no gene match. The CDR3 runs to 13 residues. Looked up from germline, CDR1 is SNHLY and CDR2 is FYNNEI. CDR3 sequence reads: CASRGQGLDTQYF. The DNA of the CDR3 is TGTGCCAGCAGGGGACAGGGCTTAGATACGCAGTATTTT.

The chain joins TRBV7-9 to TRBJ1-2; a possible D gene is TRBD1 (6 bases). Between the trimmed V and J ends, which lost 0 bases and 3 bases, there was a span of 11 bases. CDR1 is SEHNR, CDR2 FQNEAQ, per germline (reference sequence). CDR3 size: 15 residues. CDR3 coding DNA: TGTGCCAGCAGCTTAGCGTCTGGGGGCGACTATGGCTACACCTTC. This sequence encodes CASSLASGGDYGYTF.

V gene TRBV28 combines with J gene TRBJ2-2, with D perhaps TRBD2 (5 bases). Germline CDR1 reads MDHEN; CDR2 reads SYDVKM. The CDR3 contains 11 residues. V lost 7 bases and J 8 bases, leaving 8 bases between the germline ends. In DNA form, the CDR3 reads TGTGCCAGCATGGGCGGGGGGGAGCTGTTTTTT. Amino acids: CASMGGGELFF.

Here the CDR3 reads CASSEAHGTGNTIYF. In nucleotides, the CDR3 is TGTGCCAGCAGTGAAGCGCACGGGACTGGAAACACCATATATTTT. The V gene is TRBV2, the J gene TRBJ1-3; no clear D. CDR3 length equals 15 residues. Germline CDR1 is SNHLY and CDR2 is FYNNEI. Trimming removed 0 bases at V and 2 bases at J, with 8 bases between.